Reported below is one T cell receptor beta chain. Trimming pared 6 bases from V and 0 bases from J, leaving 12 bases between. CDR1 is MGHDK, CDR2 SYGVNS, per germline. This CDR3 comprises 14 residues. The data belong to a study of shared clonotypes between healthy human individuals. In the original analysis: There were no quality scores in the junction-only immunoSEQ sequences, so filtering differed. TCRdb's copy holds only in-frame clones and misses some; the assay was immunoSEQ multiplex PCR. The DNA gave D and trimming, while V, J and clone size come from that table. Of about 2.4 million clones listed, over 85% are singletons. Donors were Caucasian adults residing in Nashville, Tennessee, USA.

Input material: naive CD4+ T cells sorted from blood. Documented subset: CD45RA+ positively selected. This receptor was taken from a man aged 18 to 30 in good health. V gene TRBV25-1 combines with J gene TRBJ2-7; possibly TRBD1 or TRBD2 for D (5 bases each). Written as DNA, the CDR3 is TGTGCCAGCAGCGGGGCGGTGAGCTCCTACGAGCAGTACTTC. Translating gives CASSGAVSSYEQYF.